One and the same sample provided the 26 T cell receptor beta chains below, sequenced in a study of blood T cell repertoires in COVID-19. Assay: immunoSEQ multiplex PCR; the TCRdb copy retains only in-frame clones and omits some. The sample lists some 370,000 clones, 90% occurring once. The sequencing sample was made of peripheral blood. Source of these receptors: a man between 18 and 35 years old with active or convalescent COVID-19.

V gene TRBV7-2 combines with J gene TRBJ2-1, with a possible D match to TRBD2 (5 bases). The V gene's germline CDR1 is SGHTA and CDR2 FQGNSA. There are 15 residues in the CDR3. V was trimmed by 2 bases and J by 10 bases, leaving 18 bases between them. CDR3 residues: CASSLRGTFSGEQFF. The DNA of the CDR3 is TGTGCCAGCAGCTTACGGGGAACCTTCTCGGGGGAGCAGTTCTTC. The whole variable domain, remainder taken from reference TRBV7-2 and TRBJ2-1, is GAGVSQSPSNKVTEKGKDVELRCDPISGHTALYWYRQSLGQGLEFLIYFQGNSAPDKSGLPSDRFSAERTGGSVSTLTIQRTQQEDSAVYLCASSLRGTFSGEQFFGPGTRLTVL.

This chain links TRBV7-6 with TRBJ2-5; 7 nucleotides match TRBD1. This CDR3 contains 13 residues. CDR1 and CDR2 from the germline V gene are SGHVS and FNYEAQ. The V segment lost 0 bases and the J segment 12 bases; nucleotides outside the gene matches: 7. CDR3 sequence (DNA): TGTGCCAGCAGCTTAGCCAGGTCGGACAGGAAGTACTTC. Its protein product is CASSLARSDRKYF.

The chain combines TRBV29-1 with TRBJ2-5; D might be TRBD1 (6 bases). The CDR3 consists of 13 residues. Germline V CDR1 and CDR2: SQVTM, ANQGSEA. Trimming cost V 6 bases and J 4 bases, with 15 bases left between them. CDR3 bases: TGCAGCGTCGAACAGGGCGGTGTAGAGACCCAGTACTTC. Amino acid sequence: CSVEQGGVETQYF.

The gene calls are TRBV11-3 and TRBJ2-1, with a possible D match to TRBD2 (6 bases). CDR3 length: 14 residues. Trimming removed 3 bases from V and 6 bases from J, with 12 bases in between. The germline V gene encodes CDR1 SGHNT and CDR2 YENEEA. The CDR3 region has the DNA TGTGCCAGCAGCTTTTCGGGAGAGGTCAATGAGCAGTTCTTC. Translating it yields CASSFSGEVNEQFF.

The chain has TRBV5-6 and TRBJ2-1; 8 bases fit TRBD2. Per the germline V gene, CDR1 is SGHDT and CDR2 is YYEEEE. With 3 bases clipped from V and 4 bases from J, the junction kept 6 bases outside the gene matches. The CDR3 totals 15 residues. DNA for the CDR3: TGTGCCAGCAGCTACGGGAGGGCCTATTACAATGAGCAGTTCTTC. Translated, it gives CASSYGRAYYNEQFF.

In DNA, the CDR3 is TGTGCCAGCAGTTCCAGACAGGACATCTTCTCCGAGCAGTACTTC. Its protein is CASSSRQDIFSEQYF. The chain joins TRBV28 to TRBJ2-7, with a possible D match to TRBD1 (6 bases). The CDR3 contains 15 residues. Trimming cost V 4 bases and J 6 bases, with 19 bases left between them. Germline V lookup: CDR1 MDHEN, CDR2 SYDVKM.

The rearrangement uses TRBV7-9 and TRBJ2-7, with 7 positions matching TRBD1. Germline assignment: CDR1 SEHNR and CDR2 FQNEAQ (reference sequence). The J segment lost 1 base and the V segment lost 5 bases, leaving 8 bases of the junction unmatched. The CDR3 sequence is 15 residues long. The CDR3 DNA reads TGTGCCAGCAGCGCCGGGACAGCAGGGTCCTACGAGCAGTACTTC. As protein: CASSAGTAGSYEQYF.

The V call is TRBV25-1, the J call TRBJ2-1; 9 nucleotides match TRBD1. The CDR3 sequence is 15 residues long. Germline CDR1 and CDR2: MGHDK and SYGVNS. Trimming at V came to 1 base and at J to 4 bases, leaving 2 bases not matched to a gene. The CDR3 DNA reads TGTGCCAGCAGTGAATTGGGGACAGGGTACAATGAGCAGTTCTTC. It is translated as CASSELGTGYNEQFF.

This sequence joins TRBV6-5 and TRBJ2-4; D may be TRBD2 (6 bases). Germline CDR1 and CDR2: MNHEY and SVGAGI. This CDR3 spans 15 amino acids. Trimming cost V 11 bases and J 0 bases, with 17 bases left between them. The CDR3 protein is CASGGELLAKNIQYF. In nucleotides, the CDR3 is TGTGCCTCCGGCGGGGAGCTACTAGCCAAAAACATTCAGTACTTC.

V and J are TRBV27 and TRBJ1-5; D gene unclear. CDR1 and CDR2 from the germline V gene are MNHEY and SMNVEV (reference sequence). The V end was cut by 2 bases, the J end by 8 bases, with 10 bases between. CDR3 size: 13 residues. The CDR3 loop is CASSLRGGEPQHF. CDR3 in DNA: TGTGCCAGCAGTTTAAGAGGCGGAGAGCCCCAGCATTTT.

The chain has TRBV19 and TRBJ1-5, with D unclear. The CDR3 runs to 14 residues. V lost 6 bases and J lost 0, with 9 bases in between. Germline CDR1 LNHDA, CDR2 SQIVND (reference sequence). CDR3 coding DNA: TGTGCCAGTAGCCTTTTGTTTAGCAATCAGCCCCAGCATTTT. Its protein is CASSLLFSNQPQHF.

The V and J genes are TRBV6-2 or TRBV6-3 and TRBJ1-2, with D possibly matching TRBD1 (6 bases). The ends were cut back, 2 bases at V and 4 bases at J, with 14 bases in the middle. This CDR3 region has 15 residues. Germline V lookup: CDR1 MNHEY, CDR2 SVGEGT. For the CDR3, the DNA is TGTGCCAGCAGTTACCGGGGGGCGCAAGGCTATGGCTACACCTTC. Its protein is CASSYRGAQGYGYTF.

The chain uses TRBV13 and TRBJ2-3; 9 bases are shared with TRBD2. The V gene's germline CDR1 is PRHDT and CDR2 FYEKMQ (reference sequence). There are 16 residues in the CDR3. V was clipped by 0 bases and J by 5 bases; unmatched bases: 6. CDR3 DNA: TGTGCCAGCAGCTTAGGGCCTAGCGGGGAGTTAGATACGCAGTATTTT. It yields the protein CASSLGPSGELDTQYF.

The rearrangement links TRBV7-6 to TRBJ2-1; 11 bases agree with TRBD1. This CDR3 has 15 amino acids. J lost 6 bases, V lost 1 base, and 2 bases had no gene match. Looked up from germline, CDR1 is SGHVS and CDR2 is FNYEAQ. CDR3 loop: CASSLVGTGGNEQFF. CDR3 coding DNA: TGTGCCAGCAGCTTAGTGGGGACAGGGGGCAATGAGCAGTTCTTC.

V is TRBV5-4 and J is TRBJ2-7, with TRBD2 identical over 8 bases. Trimming at V came to 3 bases and at J to 2 bases, leaving 7 bases not matched to a gene. The CDR3 consists of 15 residues. CDR1 is SGHNT and CDR2 is YYREEE in the germline V gene (reference sequence). CDR3 loop: CASSSPELAAYEQYF. CDR3 bases: TGTGCCAGCAGCTCACCTGAACTAGCGGCCTACGAGCAGTACTTC.

This clone was observed once. The DNA of the CDR3 is TGTGCCAGCAGTGACAGGGGAACCTACGAGCAGTACTTC. Translated, it gives CASSDRGTYEQYF. V is TRBV7-9 and J is TRBJ2-7; 8 positions match TRBD1. Losses at the gene ends were 6 bases for V and 2 bases for J; bases not matched to a gene: 3. This CDR3 region has 13 residues. Germline loops: CDR1 SEHNR, CDR2 FQNEAQ (reference sequence).

J is TRBJ1-5 and V is TRBV28, with D tentatively TRBD1 (5 bases). Germline V gives CDR1 MDHEN, CDR2 SYDVKM. The CDR3 spans 14 residues. The V and J ends lost 4 bases and 4 bases respectively, with 11 bases between them. CDR3 coding DNA: TGTGCCAGCAGTTCGGGGGGGAAGAATCAGCCCCAGCATTTT. This sequence encodes CASSSGGKNQPQHF. Using reference TRBV28 and TRBJ1-5 for the parts outside the CDR3, the full variable domain is DVKVTQSSRYLVKRTGEKVFLECVQDMDHENMFWYRQDPGLGLRLIYFSYDVKMKEKGDIPEGYSVSREKKERFSLILESASTNQTSMYLCASSSGGKNQPQHFGDGTRLSIL.

This clone was counted a single time. The rearrangement joins TRBV19 to TRBJ2-7; tentative D call: TRBD1 (6 bases). Deletions cut 5 bases from V and 0 bases from J, with 14 bases between. This CDR3 is built from 15 residues. Germline V lookup: CDR1 LNHDA, CDR2 SQIVND (reference sequence). CDR3 protein: CASSGPGQDSYEQYF. The CDR3 coding sequence is TGTGCCAGTAGTGGGCCGGGACAAGACTCCTACGAGCAGTACTTC.

The chain is built from TRBV27 and TRBJ1-1; D uncertain. The CDR3 extends over 15 amino acids. V lost 5 bases to trimming and J lost 1 base, with 14 bases between them. Germline loops: CDR1 MNHEY, CDR2 SMNVEV (reference sequence). In DNA form, the CDR3 reads TGTGCCAGCAGTCCAGCGACCGACGGGAACACTGAAGCTTTCTTT. Its translation is CASSPATDGNTEAFF.

This chain links TRBV7-2 with TRBJ2-7; possibly TRBD1 for D (6 bases). V was cut by 5 bases and J by 5 bases, with 13 bases left in between. The V gene's germline CDR1 is SGHTA and CDR2 FQGNSA. The CDR3 totals 13 residues. CDR3 protein: CASSLQGADEQYF. DNA of the CDR3: TGTGCCAGCAGCCTACAGGGAGCGGACGAGCAGTACTTC.

The CDR3 nucleotides are TGTGCCAGCAGTGGTACTTGGTACACTGAAGCTTTCTTT. Its translation is CASSGTWYTEAFF. The chain uses TRBV25-1 and TRBJ1-1; D unclear. Deletions cut 4 bases from V and 3 bases from J, with 9 bases between. Germline loops: CDR1 MGHDK, CDR2 SYGVNS. The CDR3 runs to 13 residues.

The chain carries TRBV6-2 or TRBV6-3 and TRBJ2-1, with D possibly TRBD2 on 6 matching bases. V was shortened by 2 bases and J by 0 bases, with 8 bases between the two germline ends. Germline V gene lookup returns CDR1 MNHEY and CDR2 SVGEGT. The CDR3 totals 15 residues. This CDR3 is CASSYDGSSYNEQFF. In DNA form, the CDR3 reads TGTGCCAGCAGTTACGACGGGAGCTCCTACAATGAGCAGTTCTTC.

This chain connects TRBV6-2 or TRBV6-3 to TRBJ2-7; 8 bases are shared with TRBD1. Germline assignment: CDR1 MNHEY and CDR2 SVGEGT. The CDR3 runs 17 residues. The J segment lost 3 bases and the V segment lost 2 bases, leaving 12 bases of the junction unmatched. The CDR3 region is CASSYDPGGYPLYEQYF. CDR3 sequence (DNA): TGTGCCAGCAGTTACGACCCAGGGGGCTACCCCCTCTACGAGCAGTACTTC.

The rearrangement uses TRBV7-9 and TRBJ2-1; D not resolved. The CDR3 runs 15 residues. Germline V gives CDR1 SEHNR, CDR2 FQNEAQ (reference sequence). Trimming removed 2 bases at V and 2 bases at J, with 10 bases between. The CDR3 nucleotides are TGTGCCAGCAGCTTACTCCTCACGGCCTACAATGAGCAGTTCTTC. Amino acid sequence: CASSLLLTAYNEQFF.

The chain uses TRBV25-1 and TRBJ2-7, with 8 bases aligning to TRBD2. V lost 3 bases and J lost 3; bases outside the gene matches: 13. CDR1 MGHDK and CDR2 SYGVNS come from the germline V gene. CDR3 size: 17 residues. The DNA for the CDR3 is TGTGCCAGCAGTGAGGTGTGGGAGGGGCTAGCGGGCTACGAGCAGTACTTC. Its translation is CASSEVWEGLAGYEQYF.

The V and J genes are TRBV9 and TRBJ1-6; perhaps TRBD1 as D (6 bases). From germline, CDR1 is SGDLS and CDR2 YYNGEE. The ends were cut back, 0 bases at V and 10 bases at J, with 14 bases in the middle. The CDR3 consists of 15 residues. The CDR3 sequence is CASSVEGGARSPLHF. In DNA form, the CDR3 reads TGTGCCAGCAGCGTAGAGGGGGGGGCGAGGTCACCCCTCCACTTT.